Each of the 9 T cell receptor beta chains below was sequenced from the same sample in a study of cytomegalovirus exposure and HLA in healthy donors (dated by TCRdb to 2017 to 2019). The method behind the library was the immunoSEQ multiplex PCR assay. The multiplex PCR relied on a mix of 60 forward primers for TCR Vbeta segments and 13 reverse primers for TCR Jbeta segments. What TCRdb holds here is the immuneACCESS table cut down to in-frame rearrangements. Part of the clones is not present; checked against another copy, under half of the missing clones reflect an unresolved V gene, and the others are unexplained. The sample table shows some 240,000 clones, and 78% are seen once. Together, the top ten hold around 4% of the sample. The sample was PBMCs. These receptors were taken from a male donor in good health and CMV-seronegative.

V usage is TRBV5-6 and J usage is TRBJ1-2; 7 bases agree with TRBD1. Germline V gene sequence: CDR1 SGHDT, CDR2 YYEEEE. This CDR3 has 13 amino acids. V gave up 4 bases and J gave up 6 bases; unmatched junction bases: 6. The CDR3 DNA sequence: TGTGCCAGCAGCCCGACAGGGTCGGATGGCTACACCTTC. This sequence encodes CASSPTGSDGYTF.

DNA of the CDR3: TGTGCCAGCAGCCTTGGACAGGGCTGGTTCTTC. Its protein is CASSLGQGWFF. The chain is built from TRBV7-9 and TRBJ2-1; TRBD1 agrees at 8 bases. The CDR3 consists of 11 residues. V lost 5 bases and J lost 15; bases outside the gene matches: 6. Per the germline V gene, CDR1 is SEHNR and CDR2 is FQNEAQ (reference sequence).

On this clone itself: Within the sample, other DNA sequences also encode this same CDR3. The V call is TRBV5-1, the J call TRBJ2-7, with D perhaps TRBD2 (6 bases). CDR3 length equals 14 residues. The germline V and J ends were trimmed by 2 bases and 0 bases, with 9 bases remaining between them. Germline V gives CDR1 SGHRS, CDR2 YFSETQ. The CDR3 nucleotides are TGCGCCAGCAGCTTCTCCGGGAGCTCCTACGAGCAGTACTTC. The encoded protein is CASSFSGSSYEQYF.

The gene calls are TRBV18 and TRBJ2-5, with D perhaps TRBD2 (6 bases). Trimming removed 3 bases from V and 0 bases from J, with 14 bases in between. In germline, CDR1 is KGHSH, CDR2 LQKENI. This CDR3 is 16 amino acids long. The CDR3 sequence: CASSPLSGGYQETQYF. DNA for the CDR3: TGTGCCAGCTCACCTCTGTCCGGGGGTTACCAAGAGACCCAGTACTTC.

The rearrangement joins TRBV5-1 to TRBJ2-5, with D possibly being TRBD2 (6 bases). Germline-derived CDR1 and CDR2 are SGHRS and YFSETQ. V was shortened by 1 base and J by 2 bases, with 9 bases between the two germline ends. The CDR3 is 14 amino acids. The CDR3 loop reads CASSLSGPQETQYF. For the CDR3, the DNA is TGCGCCAGCAGCTTGAGCGGGCCACAAGAGACCCAGTACTTC.

The chain combines TRBV11-2 with TRBJ2-1, with TRBD1 identical over 8 bases. Trimming removed 5 bases from V and 7 bases from J; junction bases left unmatched: 13. The CDR3 runs to 16 residues. Germline V lookup: CDR1 SGHAT, CDR2 FQNNGV. CDR3 residues: CASSPRAGGKGNEQFF. The CDR3 coding sequence is TGTGCCAGCAGCCCCCGGGCAGGGGGCAAAGGGAATGAGCAGTTCTTC.

The chain employs TRBV9 and TRBJ2-3; 9 bases map to TRBD2. Germline-derived CDR1 and CDR2 are SGDLS and YYNGEE. This CDR3 is 15 amino acids long. V was clipped by 3 bases and J by 6 bases; unmatched bases: 8. The chain's CDR3 is CASSERLAATDTQYF. The CDR3 DNA follows: TGTGCCAGCAGCGAAAGACTAGCGGCAACTGATACGCAGTATTTT. The whole variable domain, remainder taken from reference TRBV9 and TRBJ2-3, is DSGVTQTPKHLITATGQRVTLRCSPRSGDLSVYWYQQSLDQGLQFLIQYYNGEERAKGNILERFSAQQFPDLHSELNLSSLELGDSALYFCASSERLAATDTQYFGPGTRLTVL.

The chain uses TRBV5-4 and TRBJ2-5; no reliable D call. Trimming cost V 1 base and J 2 bases, with 6 bases left between them. This CDR3 is 13 amino acids long. Germline CDR1 and CDR2: SGHNT and YYREEE (reference sequence). The CDR3 is CASSLRGQETQYF. The CDR3 nucleotides read TGTGCCAGCAGCTTGCGCGGACAAGAGACCCAGTACTTC.

This clone was recorded only once. The V and J genes are TRBV27 and TRBJ2-1; a possible D gene is TRBD1 (5 bases). There are 15 residues in the CDR3. V was cut by 6 bases and J by 5 bases, with 17 bases left in between. Germline CDR1 is MNHEY and CDR2 is SMNVEV (reference sequence). This chain's CDR3 is CASRYAGLEDNEQFF. CDR3 DNA: TGTGCCAGCAGGTACGCAGGGCTTGAAGACAATGAGCAGTTCTTC.